This T cell receptor (beta chain) comes out of a study of T cells in Graves' hyperthyroidism and ophthalmopathy. General study results and limits: Appearing also in blood were most of the thyroid clonotypes expanded above 0.001. The model made its ophthalmopathy prediction, and onset followed a median approximately 6 months later.

Points on this clonotype: The antigen remains undetermined.

Hyperthyroidism of Graves' type that showed no ophthalmopathy progression within 18 months was stable. PBMCs were derived from 10 ml fresh peripheral blood. Amplified regions were TCR beta CDR3 sequences from RNA transcripts. HTBI primers were the set used in a first-round RT-PCR of the TCR CDR3. Via MiXCR, TCRdb re-called the multiplex PCR reads, giving one row per CDR3 protein. The sample has about 350,000 distinct CDR3 sequences, about 15% seen once; the top ten hold 20% to 25%. V lost 3 bases, J lost 6 bases, and 4 bases stayed unmatched. Germline CDR1 is MDHEN and CDR2 is SYDVKM. The length of the CDR3 is 15 residues.

This chain links TRBV28 with TRBJ2-4, with 11 bases fitting TRBD1. This receptor was taken from a woman in her twenties or thirties with Graves' hyperthyroidism. The material sequenced was blood. The CDR3 DNA sequence: TGTGCCAGCAGTTTGGACAGGGGGCAGGGAAACATTCAGTACTTC. It translates to CASSLDRGQGNIQYF.